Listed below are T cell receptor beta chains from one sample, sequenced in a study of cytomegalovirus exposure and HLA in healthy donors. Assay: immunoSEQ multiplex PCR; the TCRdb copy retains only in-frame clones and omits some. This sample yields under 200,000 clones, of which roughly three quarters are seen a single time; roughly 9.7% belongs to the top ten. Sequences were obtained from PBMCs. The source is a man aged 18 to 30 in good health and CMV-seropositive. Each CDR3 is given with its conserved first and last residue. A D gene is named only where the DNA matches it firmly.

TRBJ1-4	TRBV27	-	CTSSLWAGGEKLFF	TGTACCAGCAGTTTATGGGCGGGGGGGGAAAAACTGTTTTTT
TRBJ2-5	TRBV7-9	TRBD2	CASSLVSGGYQETQYF	TGTGCCAGCAGCTTAGTCAGCGGGGGGTACCAAGAGACCCAGTACTTC
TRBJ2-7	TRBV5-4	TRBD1	CASSRDRAVSYEQYF	TGTGCCAGCAGCCGAGACAGGGCCGTCTCCTACGAGCAGTACTTC
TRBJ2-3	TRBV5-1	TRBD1	CASSADRGRTDTQYF	TGCGCCAGCAGCGCCGACAGGGGGCGAACAGATACGCAGTATTTT
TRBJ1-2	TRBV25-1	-	CASNPESGGVNGYTF	TGTGCCAGCAATCCCGAGTCGGGAGGGGTAAATGGCTACACCTTC
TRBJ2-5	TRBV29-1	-	CSVEEGQTQYF	TGCAGCGTTGAAGAGGGCCAGACCCAGTACTTC
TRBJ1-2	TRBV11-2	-	CASSPTANDPRGYTF	TGTGCCAGCAGCCCTACAGCCAACGACCCCCGTGGCTACACCTTC
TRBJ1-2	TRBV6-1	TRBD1	CASSEGDRIYGYTF	TGTGCCAGCAGTGAAGGGGACAGGATCTATGGCTACACCTTC
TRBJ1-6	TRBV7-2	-	CASSLLGNRFLGSPLHF	TGTGCCAGCAGCCTCCTAGGAAACAGGTTTTTAGGTTCACCCCTCCACTTT
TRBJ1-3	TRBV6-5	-	CASSRTDSGNTIYF	TGTGCCAGCAGCCGGACAGACTCTGGAAACACCATATATTTT
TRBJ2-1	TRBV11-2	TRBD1	CASSLEVGQASGNEQFF	TGTGCCAGCAGCTTAGAGGTAGGACAGGCTTCTGGCAATGAGCAGTTCTTC
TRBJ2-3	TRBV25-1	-	CASSDRLTDTQYF	TGTGCCAGCAGTGACCGTCTCACAGATACGCAGTATTTT
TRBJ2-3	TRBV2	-	CASSLGSTDTQYF	TGTGCCAGCAGTCTCGGGTCCACAGATACGCAGTATTTT
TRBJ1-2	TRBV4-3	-	CASSPRDRAGYTF	TGCGCCAGCAGTCCGAGGGATCGGGCTGGCTACACCTTC